Listed here are 12 T cell receptor beta chains from one sample, sequenced in a study of type 1 and type 2 diabetes patients. PCR was run on genomic DNA. Amplification of the beta chain CDR3 used 30 forward and 13 reverse multiplex primers. In TCRdb, the multiplex PCR reads were re-called with MiXCR into one record per CDR3 protein. The sample lists about 270,000 distinct CDR3 sequences, 45% to 60% occurring once. The sequenced sample consisted of peripheral blood mononuclear cells (PBMCs). The source of these receptors is a young man with type 2 diabetes.

V and J are TRBV12-3 or TRBV12-4 and TRBJ1-1; D is perhaps TRBD1 (5 bases). The CDR3 loop spans 13 amino acids. Trimming removed 3 bases from V and 3 bases from J, with 8 bases in between. The CDR3 DNA follows: TGTGCCAGCAGTTTTATGGGGGACACTGAAGCTTTCTTT. Its translation is CASSFMGDTEAFF.

With regard to this clonotype: One junction end does not reproduce the germline sequence, and a read error may be involved. The chain couples TRBV2 to TRBJ2-3; 9 bases fit TRBD2. Germline CDR1 SNHLY, CDR2 FYNNEI. This CDR3 has 14 residues. The CDR3 sequence: CATSEGTSSDTQYF. The CDR3 region has the DNA TGTGCCACCAGTGAGGGGACTAGCTCAGATACGCAGTATTTT.

The chain couples TRBV11-2 to TRBJ2-7; tentatively, D is TRBD2 (6 bases). Deletions cut 0 bases from V and 0 bases from J, with 9 bases between. This CDR3 contains 15 residues. Per the germline V gene, CDR1 is SGHAT and CDR2 is FQNNGV. The CDR3 sequence is CASSLEGLSSYEQYF. In DNA, the CDR3 is TGTGCCAGCAGCTTAGAGGGACTGAGCTCCTACGAGCAGTACTTC.

A few counts support this clonotype. The rearrangement links TRBV6-5 to TRBJ2-5; the match to TRBD1 covers 7 bases. Germline V gene data show CDR1 as MNHEY and CDR2 as SVGAGI. V shed 5 bases and J 2 bases; nucleotides not matched to a gene: 2. CDR3 length equals 13 residues. This CDR3 reads CASSTGQQETQYF. The DNA for the CDR3 is TGTGCCAGCAGTACGGGACAGCAAGAGACCCAGTACTTC.

This clonotype occurred a few times. The chain recombines TRBV28 with TRBJ2-7; TRBD1 might be the D (6 bases). Germline CDR1 reads MDHEN; CDR2 reads SYDVKM. The CDR3 has 15 residues. V dropped 3 bases and J dropped 0 bases, with 12 bases sitting between them. CDR3 sequence reads: CASSLTGGNSYEQYF. In DNA, the CDR3 is TGTGCCAGCAGTTTGACAGGAGGAAACTCCTACGAGCAGTACTTC.

The gene calls are TRBV27 and TRBJ2-7; no firm D call. This CDR3 region has 14 residues. V was trimmed by 5 bases and J by 0 bases, leaving 11 bases between them. Germline assignment: CDR1 MNHEY and CDR2 SMNVEV (reference sequence). The DNA of the CDR3 is TGTGCCAGCAGTCCTCATTGGCCCTCCTACGAGCAGTACTTC. This codes for CASSPHWPSYEQYF.

This chain links TRBV28 with TRBJ1-1, with D possibly TRBD1 on 5 matching bases. This CDR3 is built from 15 residues. The germline V gene has CDR1 MDHEN and CDR2 SYDVKM. V lost 4 bases to trimming and J lost 6 bases, with 18 bases between them. The CDR3: CASSSGTTSGPEAFF. CDR3 nucleotide sequence: TGTGCCAGCAGTTCCGGGACTACCAGCGGCCCTGAAGCTTTCTTT.

This clonotype was counted many times. The genes are TRBV10-2 and TRBJ2-7, with 7 nucleotides matching TRBD1. After removal of 10 bases from V and 3 bases from J, the junction contained 6 bases not matched to a gene. The CDR3 has 12 residues. Germline V CDR1 and CDR2: WSHSY, SAAADI. For the CDR3, the DNA is TGCGCCACCGGGACAGCGCTCTACGAGCAGTACTTC. It codes for CATGTALYEQYF.

Here the CDR3 DNA reads TGTGCCAGCAGCGTCGAGGGTCCGCGGAATGAGCAGTTCTTC. Translation gives CASSVEGPRNEQFF. The chain employs TRBV9 and TRBJ2-5; maybe TRBD2 (5 bases). TRBJ2-1 explains the end of the DNA better; the J call may be wrong. The germline V gene has CDR1 SGDLS and CDR2 YYNGEE. This CDR3 spans 14 amino acids.

The count of this clonotype is one. Here the CDR3 DNA reads TGTGCCAGCAGCCAAGGGAGGGGCCACATGAACACTGAAGCTTTCTTT. This sequence encodes CASSQGRGHMNTEAFF. The chain combines TRBV3-1 with TRBJ1-1; a weak D match, TRBD1 (5 bases). The CDR3 has 16 amino acids. The germline gives CDR1 LGHDT, CDR2 YNNKEL (reference sequence). V was cut by 1 base and J by 0 bases, with 12 bases left in between.

On this clonotype itself: The junction does not match germline at one end; this may be a read error. The V gene is TRBV2, the J gene TRBJ1-4; D remains ambiguous. This CDR3 comprises 16 residues. Germline CDR1 reads SNHLY; CDR2 reads FYNNEI. In nucleotides, the CDR3 is TGTGCCAGCATTAGGCCAGCTCAATCAAATAATGAAGAACTGTTTTTT. Translated, it gives CASIRPAQSNNEELFF.

The chain has TRBV12-5 and TRBJ2-7; unclear D gene. The CDR3 consists of 13 residues. Germline loops: CDR1 LGHNT, CDR2 FRNRAP. As DNA, the CDR3 is TGTGCCAGCACCCCTGGGCAGCCATACGAGCAGTACTTC. It specifies CASTPGQPYEQYF.